This T cell receptor beta chain was sequenced during a study of CD8 T cells in Susac syndrome. Findings and limits, study-wide: The study acknowledged a relatively small number of individuals in its TCR sequencing and HLA analysis.

RNA amounts of about 0.5 to 1 ug underwent reverse transcription with random hexamers. Amplification of TCR beta CDR3 by immunoSEQ multiplex PCR spanned 54 Vbeta and 13 Jbeta. TCRdb processed the immunoSEQ multiplex PCR reads anew with MiXCR; each CDR3 protein has one entry. The sample contains roughly 300,000 distinct CDR3 sequences, 80% to 90% of which appear only once. This clonotype has a handful of counts. No antigen is known for it. The TEMRA cells underwent FACS enrichment, while the CD8+ and CD4+ T cells underwent negative isolation. Per the germline V gene, CDR1 is DFQATT and CDR2 is SNEGSKA (reference sequence). This CDR3 is 13 amino acids long. Trimming cost V 4 bases and J 0 bases, with 10 bases left between them.

The chain uses TRBV20-1 and TRBJ2-7, with D unresolved. The sequence was obtained from a human donor with multiple sclerosis. Sample: CD8+ T cells from PBMCs. CDR3 DNA: TGCAGTGCTATCGGGCGGAGCTCCTACGAGCAGTACTTC. This translates into CSAIGRSSYEQYF.